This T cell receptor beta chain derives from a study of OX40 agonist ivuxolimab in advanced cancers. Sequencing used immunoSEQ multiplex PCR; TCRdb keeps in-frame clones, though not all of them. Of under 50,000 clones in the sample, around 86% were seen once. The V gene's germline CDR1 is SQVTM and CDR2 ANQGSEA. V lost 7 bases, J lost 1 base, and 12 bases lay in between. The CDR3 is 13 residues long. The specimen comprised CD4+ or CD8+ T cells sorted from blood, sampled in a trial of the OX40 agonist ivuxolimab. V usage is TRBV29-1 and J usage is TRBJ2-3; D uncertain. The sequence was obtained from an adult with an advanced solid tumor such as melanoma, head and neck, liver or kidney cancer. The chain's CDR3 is CSGTEDGTDTQYF. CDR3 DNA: TGCAGCGGAACAGAGGATGGCACAGATACGCAGTATTTT.